These T cell receptor beta chains were read from a single sample in a study of T cell responses to AZD1222 COVID-19 vaccine. Measured with immunoSEQ multiplex PCR; TCRdb has only the in-frame clones, and not every one. The sample yields about 130,000 clones, about nine tenths seen once. This sample comprised peripheral blood, obtained on day 0 of AZD1222 vaccination. These receptors were taken from an adult in good health. CDR3s include the opening cysteine and the closing phenylalanine or tryptophan. A D gene is named only where the DNA matches it firmly. Clone size appears in some rows only: once, few, many, or a class for an expanded clone.

J gene	D gene	clone size	V gene	CDR3 protein	CDR3 DNA
TRBJ2-3	NA	NA	TRBV6-5	CASRQTGSDTQYF	TGTGCCAGCAGGCAGACAGGATCAGATACGCAGTATTTT
TRBJ2-2	TRBD2	NA	TRBV3-1/TRBV3-2	CASSGGANTGELFF	TGTGCCAGCAGTGGGGGGGCGAACACCGGGGAGCTGTTTTTT
TRBJ1-6	NA	NA	TRBV7-8	CASSLEVAGGSPLHF	TGTGCCAGCAGCTTAGAAGTGGCGGGGGGTTCACCCCTCCACTTT
TRBJ1-5	TRBD1	few	TRBV5-1	CASSLDRGPNQPQHF	TGCGCCAGCAGCTTGGACAGGGGACCTAATCAGCCCCAGCATTTT
TRBJ1-1	NA	NA	TRBV25-1	CASDGTSEGTFF	TGTGCCAGCGATGGGACAAGTGAAGGCACTTTCTTT
TRBJ1-2	NA	once	TRBV6-1	CASSESGAPGYTF	TGTGCCAGCAGTGAAAGTGGGGCCCCCGGCTACACCTTC
TRBJ1-2	NA	NA	TRBV30	CAWTDGYGYTF	TGTGCCTGGACGGACGGCTATGGCTACACCTTC
TRBJ2-7	NA	NA	TRBV5-5	CASSLASPGGTYEQYF	TGTGCCAGCAGCCTAGCTTCGCCAGGCGGAACCTACGAGCAGTACTTC
TRBJ2-3	TRBD2	NA	TRBV6-2/TRBV6-3	CASSYSGAGDTQYF	TGTGCCAGCAGTTACAGCGGGGCTGGAGATACGCAGTATTTT
TRBJ1-1	NA	once	TRBV5-4	CASSLPQGFTEAFF	TGTGCCAGCAGCTTGCCTCAGGGATTCACTGAAGCTTTCTTT
TRBJ1-2	NA	NA	TRBV7-6	CASSLAGGDYGYTF	TGTGCCAGCAGCTTAGCGGGGGGGGACTATGGCTACACCTTC
TRBJ1-2	TRBD1	NA	TRBV24-1	CATSDDRDYGYTF	TGTGCCACCAGTGACGACAGGGACTATGGCTACACCTTC
TRBJ1-4	TRBD1	NA	TRBV4-1	CASSQGGQGANEKLFF	TGCGCCAGCAGCCAAGGGGGGCAGGGGGCCAATGAAAAACTGTTTTTT
TRBJ1-3	NA	once	TRBV12-5	CASGQSGGNTIYF	TGTGCTAGTGGCCAATCGGGAGGAAACACCATATATTTT
TRBJ1-5	NA	NA	TRBV6-2/TRBV6-3	CASSYSTRPQHF	TGTGCCAGCAGTTACTCGACACGGCCCCAGCATTTT
TRBJ1-4	NA	NA	TRBV6-1	CASSEYMLIKEKLFF	TGTGCCAGCAGTGAATATATGTTAATAAAGGAAAAACTGTTTTTT
TRBJ1-1	TRBD1	NA	TRBV6-5	CASSRDRVVTEAFF	TGTGCCAGCAGCCGGGACAGGGTTGTTACTGAAGCTTTCTTT
TRBJ2-2	NA	NA	TRBV6-5	CASSTFYTGELFF	TGTGCCAGCAGTACCTTTTACACCGGGGAGCTGTTTTTT
TRBJ1-5	NA	NA	TRBV19	CASSPSIASNQPQHF	TGTGCCAGTAGCCCGTCTATCGCTAGCAATCAGCCCCAGCATTTT
TRBJ2-7	TRBD2	NA	TRBV5-1	CASSLQRGPYEQYF	TGCGCCAGCAGCTTGCAGCGGGGACCCTACGAGCAGTACTTC
TRBJ2-7	NA	NA	TRBV11-3	CASSLAGPLYEQYF	TGTGCCAGCAGCCTCGCCGGGCCCCTTTACGAGCAGTACTTC
TRBJ1-2	NA	NA	TRBV6-5	CASSSDSTPINYGYTF	TGTGCCAGCAGTTCCGACAGTACCCCCATTAACTATGGCTACACCTTC
TRBJ2-6	NA	NA	TRBV6-5	CALHRPSGANVLTF	TGTGCCCTCCACAGGCCATCTGGGGCCAACGTCCTGACTTTC
TRBJ2-2	NA	NA	TRBV2	CASSEGGTANTGELFF	TGTGCCAGCAGTGAAGGCGGGACAGCTAACACCGGGGAGCTGTTTTTT
TRBJ1-2	NA	NA	TRBV30	CAWSVPGLNYGYTF	TGTGCCTGGAGTGTACCCGGACTAAACTATGGCTACACCTTC
TRBJ2-5	NA	NA	TRBV12-3/TRBV12-4	CASTLGIQETQYF	TGTGCCAGTACTCTGGGCATCCAGGAGACCCAGTACTTC
TRBJ1-2	NA	NA	TRBV27	CASSLTGLGDGYTF	TGTGCCAGCAGTTTAACAGGCTTAGGGGATGGCTACACCTTC
TRBJ2-7	TRBD2	NA	TRBV4-1	CASSQDRAGGLDEQYF	TGCGCCAGCAGCCAAGATAGAGCGGGGGGACTCGACGAGCAGTACTTC
TRBJ2-5	NA	NA	TRBV5-1	CASSSEQGTQETQYF	TGCGCCAGCAGCTCGGAACAGGGGACTCAAGAGACCCAGTACTTC
TRBJ2-1	NA	NA	TRBV2	CASRVLATPYNEQFF	TGTGCCAGCAGGGTTCTAGCGACGCCTTACAATGAGCAGTTCTTC
TRBJ1-1	NA	NA	TRBV11-1	CASSFGTEAFF	TGTGCCAGCAGCTTTGGCACTGAAGCTTTCTTT
TRBJ1-5	TRBD1	NA	TRBV18	CASSPGQGPDQPQHF	TGTGCCAGCTCCCCCGGACAGGGGCCCGATCAGCCCCAGCATTTT
TRBJ2-7	TRBD2	NA	TRBV9	CASSPTERGVYEQYF	TGTGCCAGCAGCCCCACCGAGCGGGGGGTCTACGAGCAGTACTTC
TRBJ1-2	NA	NA	TRBV30	CAWSGGGSGYTF	TGTGCCTGGAGTGGTGGGGGTAGTGGCTACACCTTC
TRBJ1-5	NA	NA	TRBV13	CASSLRTGPQHF	TGTGCCAGCAGCTTACGAACTGGGCCCCAGCATTTT
TRBJ1-6	NA	NA	TRBV27	CASTPTRPLTPLHF	TGTGCCAGCACCCCGACACGGCCTTTGACACCCCTCCACTTT
TRBJ1-1	NA	NA	TRBV30	CAWNVLRGREAFF	TGTGCCTGGAACGTTCTTAGGGGCCGTGAAGCTTTCTTT
TRBJ1-3	NA	once	TRBV7-6	CASSSNLGQTSSGNTIYF	TGTGCCAGCAGCTCCAACTTAGGGCAGACCTCCTCTGGAAACACCATATATTTT
TRBJ1-3	NA	NA	TRBV6-5	CASSLQGTPGNTIYF	TGTGCCAGCAGTCTACAGGGCACCCCTGGAAACACCATATATTTT
TRBJ2-1	NA	NA	TRBV2	CASRAIDGEEVNEQFF	TGTGCCAGCAGGGCTATCGACGGGGAGGAGGTTAATGAGCAGTTCTTC
TRBJ1-5	NA	NA	TRBV28	CASSSPGGQGNQPQHF	TGTGCCAGCAGTTCCCCGGGGGGGCAAGGCAATCAGCCCCAGCATTTT
TRBJ1-1	NA	NA	TRBV11-1	CASSLDLWVGNTEAFF	TGTGCCAGCAGCTTGGATCTGTGGGTCGGGAACACTGAAGCTTTCTTT
TRBJ1-4	NA	once	TRBV6-5	CASSYSWGIGEKLFF	TGTGCCAGCAGTTACTCATGGGGTATCGGGGAAAAACTGTTTTTT
TRBJ2-7	NA	NA	TRBV3-1/TRBV3-2	CASSQGSSYEQYF	TGTGCCAGCAGCCAGGGGAGCTCCTACGAGCAGTACTTC
TRBJ2-3	NA	NA	TRBV9	CASSVVGAGASTDTQYF	TGTGCCAGCAGCGTAGTGGGGGCAGGGGCTAGCACAGATACGCAGTATTTT
TRBJ2-2	TRBD2	NA	TRBV9	CASSVRRTSGNTGELFF	TGTGCCAGCAGCGTGAGGAGGACTAGCGGTAACACCGGGGAGCTGTTTTTT
TRBJ2-4	NA	NA	TRBV4-3	CASSQGLRHSWRVGGNIQYF	TGCGCCAGCAGCCAAGGGCTTCGTCACAGTTGGAGGGTTGGCGGAAACATTCAGTACTTC
TRBJ2-5	NA	NA	TRBV14	CASSQDLGGTQYF	TGTGCCAGCAGCCAAGATCTAGGAGGGACCCAGTACTTC
TRBJ2-3	NA	NA	TRBV19	CASSNGVTDTQYF	TGTGCCAGTAGTAATGGCGTCACAGATACGCAGTATTTT
TRBJ2-7	TRBD1	NA	TRBV9	CASSGGQGSYEQYF	TGTGCCAGCAGCGGGGGACAGGGGTCCTACGAGCAGTACTTC
TRBJ2-7	TRBD2	NA	TRBV28	CASRPGTGGIQQYF	TGTGCCAGCAGGCCCGGGACGGGGGGTATTCAGCAGTACTTC
TRBJ1-1	NA	NA	TRBV19	CATSVAASMNTEAFF	TGTGCCACTTCCGTCGCCGCGTCCATGAACACTGAAGCTTTCTTT